This passage covers 25 T cell receptor beta chains from one sample sequenced in a study of regulatory T cells in long-lasting Graves disease. The time point denotes: newly diagnosed GD, antithyroid drugs for less than 3 months. PBMC-extracted RNA yielded the TCR library. Relying on iRepertoire HTBI primers and Arm-PCR of CDR3 regions, the team built TCR beta libraries. TCRdb reprocessed the multiplex PCR reads with MiXCR, giving one entry per CDR3 protein. Of some 250,000 distinct CDR3 sequences in the sample, 20% to 25% were seen once. This specimen consisted of peripheral blood mononuclear cells (PBMCs), obtained at new diagnosis, from a patient treated with antithyroid drugs. Receptors were obtained from a female donor with Graves disease.

DNA of the CDR3: TGTGCCAGCAGCTTAGTTGGGACTAGCGGGGTCTACGAGCAGTACTTC. This sequence encodes CASSLVGTSGVYEQYF. The chain employs TRBV7-2 and TRBJ2-7; 13 bases match TRBD2. CDR3 length equals 16 residues. Germline V lookup: CDR1 SGHTA, CDR2 FQGNSA. V dropped 1 base and J dropped 3; count of bases not matched to a gene: 3.

The chain is built from TRBV18 and TRBJ1-1; 8 bases are a match to TRBD1. The trim removed 8 bases at V and 1 base at J, leaving 6 bases unmatched. CDR3 length: 14 residues. Germline CDR1 and CDR2: KGHSH and LQKENI. The CDR3 here is CASTVDRGNTEAFF. CDR3 DNA: TGTGCCAGCACCGTCGACAGGGGGAACACTGAAGCTTTCTTT.

This clonotype has more than one count but fewer than ten. Since a much larger clone is just one base distant, this may be a read error. This chain connects TRBV6-1 to TRBJ2-3, with a tentative D call TRBD2 (5 bases). CDR1 is MNHNS, CDR2 SASEGT, per germline. Trimming removed 6 bases from V and 4 bases from J, with 11 bases in between. The CDR3 has 13 amino acids. CDR3 residues: CASRDHSADTQYF. The CDR3 DNA reads TGTGCCAGCAGGGACCATAGCGCAGATACGCAGTATTTT.

This clonotype was seen a few times. The rearrangement links TRBV10-2 to TRBJ2-3; 8 nucleotides align to TRBD1. The germline V gene has CDR1 WSHSY and CDR2 SAAADI. The CDR3 contains 15 residues. Trimming cost V 6 bases and J 0 bases; bases outside gene matches: 5. DNA of the CDR3: TGCGCCAGCAGGCGGACAGGGACTAGCACAGATACGCAGTATTTT. The encoded protein is CASRRTGTSTDTQYF.

The V and J genes are TRBV7-9 and TRBJ1-5; 8 positions match TRBD1. With V trimmed by 3 bases and J by 14 bases, 9 bases remained unmatched. CDR1 and CDR2 from the germline V gene are SEHNR and FQNEAQ (reference sequence). The CDR3 is 13 residues long. CDR3 sequence (DNA): TGTGCCAGCAGCTTGTTGGGGACAGGCGGGGAGCATTTT. Translating gives CASSLLGTGGEHF. Full variable domain (rest looked up from reference TRBV7-9 and TRBJ1-5): DTGVSQNPRHKITKRGQNVTFRCDPISEHNRLYWYRQTLGQGPEFLTYFQNEAQLEKSRLLSDRFSAERPKGSFSTLEIQRTEQGDSAMYLCASSLLGTGGEHFGDGTRLSIL.

This clonotype occurred many times. The chain uses TRBV4-1 and TRBJ2-7, with D uncertain. CDR1 is MGHRA, CDR2 YSYEKL, per germline. The CDR3 spans 15 residues. Trimming removed 1 base at V and 4 bases at J, with 14 bases between. The CDR3 loop reads CASSQAYEMLYEQYF. In nucleotides, the CDR3 is TGCGCCAGCAGCCAAGCCTATGAGATGCTTTACGAGCAGTACTTC.

The V and J genes are TRBV11-2 and TRBJ2-7; D gene unclear. The germline V gene has CDR1 SGHAT and CDR2 FQNNGV. V lost 0 bases and J lost 5, with 14 bases in between. CDR3 size: 15 residues. The CDR3 is CASSLDGPITNEQYF. CDR3 DNA sequence: TGTGCCAGCAGCTTAGACGGACCCATCACGAACGAGCAGTACTTC.

This clonotype has more than one count but fewer than ten. The chain links TRBV9 to TRBJ2-1; no firm D call. Trimming took off 3 bases at V and 1 base at J, with 8 bases between the two ends. The CDR3 sequence is 14 residues long. CDR1 and CDR2 (germline): SGDLS, YYNGEE. The CDR3 sequence: CASSGVSSYNEQFF. CDR3 coding DNA: TGTGCCAGCAGCGGGGTGAGTTCCTACAATGAGCAGTTCTTC.

This chain links TRBV7-9 with TRBJ1-3, with D possibly TRBD1 on 5 matching bases. V lost 4 bases and J lost 4, with 17 bases in between. Germline assignment: CDR1 SEHNR and CDR2 FQNEAQ (reference sequence). The CDR3 length is 16 residues. CDR3 region: CASSSQGAPGGNTIYF. For the CDR3, the DNA is TGTGCCAGCAGCTCGCAAGGGGCTCCGGGGGGAAACACCATATATTTT.

In its sample, this clonotype was seen many times. This chain connects TRBV20-1 to TRBJ2-7; D not certain. This CDR3 is 13 amino acids long. Trimming took off 1 base at V and 5 bases at J, with 12 bases between the two ends. The V gene's germline CDR1 is DFQATT and CDR2 SNEGSKA (reference sequence). The CDR3 region has the DNA TGCAGTGCTAGAGTGTCACTCGGTAACGAGCAGTACTTC. This sequence encodes CSARVSLGNEQYF.

This clonotype was recorded many times. The chain uses TRBV3-1 and TRBJ2-3, with a possible D match to TRBD1 (6 bases). The V end lost 0 bases, the J end lost 3 bases, and 10 bases lay between the germline ends. This CDR3 is 15 amino acids long. Looked up from germline, CDR1 is LGHDT and CDR2 is YNNKEL (reference sequence). As DNA, the CDR3 is TGTGCCAGCAGCCAAGAACAGGGCCCTACAGATACGCAGTATTTT. Its translation: CASSQEQGPTDTQYF.

A note on this clonotype: A single base is all that separates this from a far larger clone, so a read error is likely. The chain joins TRBV5-6 to TRBJ2-1, with D uncertain. In germline, CDR1 is SGHDT, CDR2 YYEEEE. CDR3 length: 14 residues. In nucleotides, the CDR3 is TGTGCCAGCAGCTTGGCGGGTTTCGTTGATGAGCGGTTCTTC. Its protein product is CASSLAGFVDERFF.

This clonotype was observed at least ten times. V gene TRBV4-1 combines with J gene TRBJ1-1; D is possibly TRBD1 (5 bases). With 3 bases removed from V and 7 bases from J, the gap between germline ends came to 15 bases. Per germline, CDR1 MGHRA and CDR2 YSYEKL. The CDR3 is 14 amino acids. The CDR3 reads CASSQGGIGGEAFF. The DNA of the CDR3 is TGCGCCAGCAGCCAGGGAGGGATTGGGGGTGAAGCTTTCTTT.

This clonotype came up many times. This chain links TRBV6-1 with TRBJ1-1; D is unresolved. The germline gives CDR1 MNHNS, CDR2 SASEGT. V was cut by 2 bases and J by 3 bases, with 13 bases left in between. This CDR3 region has 15 residues. The CDR3 loop reads CASSEPGIDDTEAFF. CDR3 bases: TGTGCCAGCAGTGAACCGGGAATAGACGACACTGAAGCTTTCTTT.

The chain is built from TRBV4-2 and TRBJ2-2; 7 positions match TRBD1. The ends lost 8 bases at V and 5 bases at J; junction bases unmatched: 8. Germline loops: CDR1 LGHNA, CDR2 YNFKEQ. CDR3 length: 14 residues. The CDR3 sequence is CASGQGVRTGELFF. The CDR3 DNA reads as TGTGCCAGCGGGCAGGGGGTACGAACCGGGGAGCTGTTTTTT.

There are many counts of this clonotype. The V call is TRBV5-1, the J call TRBJ1-2; 11 bases agree with TRBD1. CDR1 and CDR2 from the germline V gene are SGHRS and YFSETQ. Losses at the gene ends were 2 bases for V and 6 bases for J; bases not matched to a gene: 12. The CDR3 runs to 17 residues. CDR3 sequence: CASSLVPPGQGGDGYTF. CDR3 nucleotides: TGCGCCAGCAGCTTAGTTCCACCGGGACAGGGGGGAGATGGCTACACCTTC. The full variable domain, rest sourced from reference TRBV5-1 and TRBJ1-2, is KAGVTQTPRYLIKTRGQQVTLSCSPISGHRSVSWYQQTPGQGLQFLFEYFSETQRNKGNFPGRFSGRQFSNSRSEMNVSTLELGDSALYLCASSLVPPGQGGDGYTFGSGTRLTVV.

This clonotype was seen at least ten times. The rearrangement joins TRBV6-2 or TRBV6-3 to TRBJ2-6; D is perhaps TRBD2 (5 bases). V lost 2 bases, J lost 12 bases, and 11 bases lay in between. This CDR3 has 13 amino acids. Germline assignment: CDR1 MNHEY and CDR2 SVGEGT. Here the CDR3 reads CASSYDGGLVLTF. CDR3 sequence (DNA): TGTGCCAGCAGTTACGACGGAGGCCTCGTCCTGACTTTC.

This clonotype was detected ten times or more. V and J are TRBV16 and TRBJ1-1; D might be TRBD1 (6 bases). The CDR3 spans 17 residues. Between the trimmed V and J ends, which lost 3 bases and 4 bases, there was a span of 21 bases. Per germline, CDR1 KGHSY and CDR2 FQNENV. The CDR3 loop reads CASSHRGHGLLVTEAFF. In nucleotides, the CDR3 is TGTGCCAGCAGCCATCGGGGACACGGACTTTTGGTCACTGAAGCTTTCTTT. Combining the CDR3 with reference TRBV16 and TRBJ1-1 gives the whole variable domain GEEVAQTPKHLVRGEGQKAKLYCAPIKGHSYVFWYQQVLKNEFKFLISFQNENVFDETGMPKERFSAKCLPNSPCSLEIQATKLEDSAVYFCASSHRGHGLLVTEAFFGQGTRLTVV.

Ten or more counts support this clonotype. The rearrangement uses TRBV24-1 and TRBJ2-7; D perhaps matches TRBD2 (5 bases). CDR3 length: 13 amino acids. With 9 bases removed from V and 4 bases from J, the gap between germline ends came to 15 bases. The germline V gene has CDR1 KGHDR and CDR2 SFDVKD. The CDR3 is CATSGGNTYEQYF. The CDR3 DNA reads as TGTGCCACCTCAGGAGGCAACACGTACGAGCAGTACTTC.

A word on this clonotype: A much larger clone lies a single base off, so this may be a read error. The chain has TRBV6-2 or TRBV6-3 and TRBJ2-4; 8 nucleotides agree with TRBD2. The CDR3 length is 15 residues. The germline V gene has CDR1 MNHEY and CDR2 SVGEGT. The CDR3 sequence is CASSPSGRAKNTQYF. The CDR3 DNA reads TGTGCCAGCAGTCCCAGCGGGAGAGCCAAAAACACTCAGTACTTC.

On this clonotype: A junction boundary mismatches the germline segment, possibly from a read error. The CDR3 DNA follows: TGTGCCGGCTCACCCAGACAGGGAACGGACTATGGCTACACCTTC. Its protein is CAGSPRQGTDYGYTF. The rearrangement joins TRBV18 to TRBJ1-2; 7 bases are shared with TRBD1. The CDR3 has 15 residues. The V gene's germline CDR1 is KGHSH and CDR2 LQKENI.

This clonotype showed up just once. V usage is TRBV6-2 or TRBV6-3 and J usage is TRBJ2-7; D is possibly TRBD2 (6 bases). Deletions cut 2 bases from V and 7 bases from J, with 27 bases between. CDR3 length: 18 residues. In germline, CDR1 is MNHEY, CDR2 SVGEGT. In nucleotides, the CDR3 is TGTGCCAGCAGTTACGCGCCCCCCCATAGCGGCATATACAATGAGCAGTACTTC. Protein: CASSYAPPHSGIYNEQYF.

This clonotype was found many times. The J gene is TRBJ2-7, the V gene TRBV10-3; maybe TRBD2 (5 bases). Germline CDR1 ENHRY, CDR2 SYGVKD. The CDR3 runs to 12 residues. Trimming left V 6 bases short and J 0 bases short, with 6 bases between. The CDR3 DNA reads TGTGCCATCAGCGAGGGCTCCTACGAGCAGTACTTC. As protein: CAISEGSYEQYF.

The sample holds many counts of this clonotype. The rearrangement uses TRBV20-1 and TRBJ1-2, with TRBD1 as a possible D gene (5 bases). CDR3 length: 14 residues. V lost 0 bases, J lost 2 bases, and 10 bases lay in between. Germline loops: CDR1 DFQATT, CDR2 SNEGSKA (reference sequence). The CDR3 nucleotides are TGCAGTGCTAGAGATCGGGGGGAGAACTATGGCTACACCTTC. Protein sequence: CSARDRGENYGYTF.

This clonotype was seen many times. V gene TRBV7-2 combines with J gene TRBJ2-5; D not resolved. The CDR3 is 12 amino acids. Germline values: CDR1 SGHTA, CDR2 FQGNSA. V lost 5 bases and J 5 bases, leaving 9 bases between the germline ends. CDR3 sequence (DNA): TGTGCCAGCAGCAAGGGCGTTGAGACCCAGTACTTC. Encoded protein: CASSKGVETQYF.